Following are 9 T cell receptor beta chains from one sample sequenced in a study of regulatory T cells in long-lasting Graves disease. This sample's time point: newly diagnosed GD, antithyroid drugs for less than 3 months. The TCR library was made from RNA extracted from PBMCs. CDR3-region Arm-PCR and iRepertoire HTBI primers produced the TCR beta libraries. TCRdb called the multiplex PCR reads again in MiXCR, with one record for every CDR3 protein. The top ten hold approximately 7.6% of the sample, which has about 400,000 distinct CDR3 sequences, over 12% seen once. In addition, the sample was reused for a study of T cells in Graves' hyperthyroidism and ophthalmopathy.

The sequenced sample was peripheral blood mononuclear cells (PBMCs), obtained at new diagnosis, from a patient treated with antithyroid drugs. Receptors originate from a woman between 40 and 50 years old with Graves disease.

The CDR3 reads CASSQDRSTEAFF. The CDR3 DNA follows: TGCGCCAGCAGCCAAGACCGTAGCACTGAAGCTTTCTTT. The chain couples TRBV4-1 to TRBJ1-1; D is unclear. The CDR3 is made up of 13 amino acids. V was pared by 0 bases and J by 4 bases, with 6 bases between. Germline assignment: CDR1 MGHRA and CDR2 YSYEKL.

This clonotype appeared many times. The chain carries TRBV7-2 and TRBJ2-7, with TRBD1 matching 11 bases. The CDR3 contains 15 residues. The ends lost 5 bases at V and 2 bases at J; junction bases unmatched: 5. Germline CDR1 SGHTA, CDR2 FQGNSA. The CDR3 is CASSLTGQGAYEQYF. The CDR3 coding sequence is TGTGCCAGCAGCCTAACGGGACAGGGGGCCTACGAGCAGTACTTC.

This chain joins TRBV19 and TRBJ2-1; 12 bases match TRBD2. V lost 3 bases and J lost 5; bases outside the gene matches: 14. The CDR3 totals 19 residues. Germline values: CDR1 LNHDA, CDR2 SQIVND (reference sequence). CDR3 in DNA: TGTGCCAGTAGTATGAGGACCGGGGCGACTAGCGGGAGAGACAATGAGCAGTTCTTC. Translated: CASSMRTGATSGRDNEQFF.

This chain joins TRBV27 and TRBJ2-1, with 8 positions matching TRBD2. The V and J ends lost 1 base and 6 bases, in that order; junction bases with no gene match: 11. The CDR3 is made up of 17 amino acids. The V gene's germline CDR1 is MNHEY and CDR2 SMNVEV (reference sequence). The CDR3 sequence is CASSLWGGGRLGNEQFF. As DNA, the CDR3 is TGTGCCAGCAGTTTATGGGGAGGCGGGAGGCTTGGCAATGAGCAGTTCTTC.

This clonotype occurred many times. The chain carries TRBV28 and TRBJ2-3, with D unclear. The CDR3 runs 16 residues. Per germline, CDR1 MDHEN and CDR2 SYDVKM. V was pared by 4 bases and J by 6 bases, with 20 bases between. The DNA for the CDR3 is TGTGCCAGCAGTTCTCCCGGCCAGGCCGATCGTGATACGCAGTATTTT. Its protein is CASSSPGQADRDTQYF.

This clonotype was observed many times. The CDR3 spells CSARGGRGTDTQYF. CDR3 sequence (DNA): TGCAGTGCTAGAGGGGGGAGGGGCACAGATACGCAGTATTTT. The rearrangement links TRBV20-1 to TRBJ2-3; 7 nucleotides agree with TRBD2. Trimming removed 1 base from V and 1 base from J; junction bases left unmatched: 2. The germline CDR1 and CDR2 sequences are DFQATT and SNEGSKA (reference sequence). This CDR3 is built from 14 residues.

This clonotype was detected ten times or more. The V gene is TRBV27, the J gene TRBJ1-1; no reliable D call. The CDR3 totals 15 residues. The V end lost 5 bases, the J end lost 0 bases, and 13 bases lay between the germline ends. From germline, CDR1 is MNHEY and CDR2 SMNVEV (reference sequence). CDR3 bases: TGTGCCAGCAGTCCCCGGGGAGTGATGAACACTGAAGCTTTCTTT. This sequence encodes CASSPRGVMNTEAFF.

This clonotype came up a few times. This chain uses TRBV5-1 with TRBJ2-7; 10 positions agree with TRBD1. The ends lost 0 bases at V and 0 bases at J; junction bases unmatched: 12. The CDR3 totals 19 residues. Germline V gene lookup returns CDR1 SGHRS and CDR2 YFSETQ. CDR3 sequence (DNA): TGCGCCAGCAGCTTGGTTAGTTGGACAGGGGGTGGCGGCTCCTACGAGCAGTACTTC. Its protein is CASSLVSWTGGGGSYEQYF.

This chain joins TRBV3-1 and TRBJ2-7, with D possibly TRBD2 on 5 matching bases. CDR1 and CDR2 (germline): LGHDT, YNNKEL (reference sequence). V gave up 0 bases and J gave up 6 bases, with 18 bases separating them. The CDR3 has 16 amino acids. Here the CDR3 reads CASSQDRRVSPPEQYF. The CDR3 coding sequence is TGTGCCAGCAGCCAAGATAGGCGGGTCTCTCCCCCCGAGCAGTACTTC.